This entry features one T cell receptor beta chain sequence. It lacks a known antigen. No base-level quality is on record; no much larger clone is a single base apart. The library was prepared using the immunoSEQ multiplex PCR assay. A mixture of 60 forward primers for TCR Vbeta segments and 13 reverse primers for TCR Jbeta segments was used in the multiplex PCR. A multiplex PCR assay on genomic DNA amplified the CDR3 region of rearranged TCR beta genes. Amplified TCR beta libraries were sequenced as 87-base-pair reads on the Illumina HiSeq System. As for the original processing: In a later analysis, tens of millions of unique TCR beta chains were counted across the roughly 670 repertoires, and around 10 million of these chains were shared by at least two donors. Raw reads were error-corrected and collapsed into unique sequences by a nearest-neighbor algorithm in which closely related sequences were merged to remove PCR and sequencing errors. To assign V, D and J gene segments, CDR3 sequences were aligned to IMGT reference sequences. For a sequence to be retained, at least a six-nucleotide match to both a V gene segment and a J gene segment was required. Rearrangements were called productive when the CDR3 lacked stop codons and stayed in frame with V and J; all others were non-productive. CDR3 was defined by IMGT convention, running from the second conserved V-encoded cysteine to the conserved J-encoded phenylalanine. The earlier analysis of a few hundred of the donors excluded any sequence lacking an unambiguous match to a single V gene segment. An earlier analysis of about 590 of the donors classified V segments as functional when productive rearrangements were above 56.7% and as segregating when the standard deviation between donors was above 5%. A statistical classification framework was developed to diagnose cytomegalovirus status using the catalog of TCR beta chain sequences. A later analysis assigned V and J genes by comparing TCR nucleotide sequences with IMGT/GENE-DB human TR gene sequences. The TCRdist pipeline was used in a later analysis to assign CDR3 sequences and most-parsimonious VDJ recombination scenarios. A later analysis defined each TCR beta chain by its CDR3 amino acid sequence plus V-gene family, and excluded reads lacking a unique V-gene family. In a later analysis, fewer than 600 highly shared, low-generation-probability nucleotide sequences were removed to address suspected cross-contamination and a sequencing artifact. For each public chain, a later analysis derived a clonal expansion index from normalized ranks of inferred template counts within each repertoire. In a later analysis, generation probabilities were computed using a VDJ recombination model fitted to out-of-frame rearrangements, and the results were checked against IGoR. Hypergeometric tests were used in a later analysis to score TCR-TCR, TCR-HLA and TCR-CMV co-occurrence, with a repertoire-size bias correction applied to the TCR pairs. In a later analysis, false discovery rates were estimated by permuting HLA or CMV assignments 20 times. A later analysis grouped co-occurring TCRs with DBSCAN, adding TCRdist sequence similarity when clustering within HLA-allele-positive subsets. Co-occurrence clustering excluded repertoires with fewer than 30,000 or more than 120,000 public chains, plus five with anomalous nucleotide sharing. TCRdb holds this immuneACCESS table with in-frame rearrangements only. Some clones are missing; in checked studies, unresolved V genes explain under half, and the rest has no known cause. V and J calls plus clone size are reproduced from that table; the DNA served to infer D and trimming. This sample has around 89,000 clones in its table, and over 70% of those were observed once. The leading ten clones occupy 0.95% to 1.5% of the sample.

This entry comes from a study of cytomegalovirus exposure and HLA in healthy donors (dated by TCRdb to the late 2010s). Regarding the research as a whole: An earlier analysis of approximately 640 of the donors reported roughly 270 Gb of sequence data and more than 90 million unique TCR beta sequences from about 200 million T cells. Typing coverage varied by locus: roughly 629-640 donors for A, B, C, DRB1 and DQB1; approximately 500 for DQA1; nearly 610 for DPA1; some 470 for DPB1. Both class I and class II loci were covered by HLA typing, at four-digit resolution. To predict cytomegalovirus infection status, the study brought together high-throughput TCR immunosequencing, statistical association of individual TCRs with disease status, and machine learning. Among roughly 400 genotyped donors of the cohort, an average of approximately 240,000 unique TCR beta nucleotide sequences were sequenced per donor, roughly 20% of them non-productive. In a later genetic analysis, genome-wide SNP genotypes for about 55% of the roughly 700 donors were used, and that subset was treated as a discovery cohort. Among the roughly 430 genotyped donors, around 81% belonged to the genetic ancestry cluster associated with self-reported Caucasian donors. Every discovery cohort repertoire had been produced on one sequencing platform. Donor age, sex, ethnicity and CMV serostatus were compiled alongside the repertoire data. A later analysis re-analyzed previously published TCR beta repertoires from approximately 700 donors and added high-resolution HLA genotyping to study TCR occurrence patterns. An early release covering 500 to 750 HLA-typed donors comprised approximately 290 gigabases of sequencing data and 65 million to 100 million unique TCR sequences. Rather than drawing on any new phenotypic data, the later analysis identified candidate immune exposures from TCR beta sequences and the way those sequences occurred across donors. An earlier analysis of about 620 of the donors applied high-throughput TCR beta sequencing to assess whether each TCR beta V gene segment acted as functional or pseudogenic. The study aimed to test whether cataloging public T cell receptors could reveal signatures of past pathogen exposure. A separate validation cohort of 100 to 150 different subjects was used in addition to the roughly 700-subject first cohort. Using immunosequencing, the study profiled T cell repertoires from 666 subjects and related those repertoires to cytomegalovirus serostatus. A few DR-DQ haplotypes were treated as single units for association and clustering because of strong linkage in the cohort.

Broader findings and caveats from the paper: Compared with equally common non-associated chains, HLA-associated TCR beta chains in a later analysis were more clonally expanded and had lower generation probabilities. Immune exposure information for the cohort was limited to CMV serostatus. A later analysis reported that several top co-occurrence clusters appeared linked to parvovirus B19, influenza, CMV and Epstein-Barr virus. An association between a missense DCLRE1C variant and V-gene and J-gene trimming of TCR beta chains was found in a later genetic analysis and replicated in an independent cohort. A later analysis found that most CMV-associated TCR beta chains appeared HLA-restricted, with HLA associations seemingly driven largely by CMV exposure. When HLA alleles, especially DR and DQ, strongly co-occurred, attributing TCR associations to individual alleles was difficult. Roughly uniform sequencing depth across donors was assumed in presence/absence analyses, although this assumption may not hold. The study listed 150 to 200 TCR beta chains as associated with cytomegalovirus. Linkage disequilibrium might explain the correlated functional status among segregating V segments, but an unknown experimental factor could not be ruled out. According to a later genetic analysis, donors in an Asian-associated ancestry cluster had fewer N-insertions in productive TCRs than the approximately 630-donor mean. Only TCR beta chains were sequenced in this cohort, and the absence of alpha or paired-chain data limited detectable features. Most TCR sequences were observed very rarely across donors, whereas some public TCRs were present in many individuals. A later analysis associated some 17,000 TCR beta sequences with specific HLA alleles at a false discovery rate of 0.05. In a later analysis, TCR association rates were found to vary across HLA loci, with the most associated TCRs seen for DRB1 alleles and the fewest for HLA-C alleles. HLA typing was unavailable for some donors at each locus, so association tests used only the typed subset. Some 15 rarely observed V segments, including chromosome 9 orphons, were excluded from the earlier analysis of just under 600 of the donors because counts were too low. In both the original and validation cohorts, the classifier was reported to diagnose cytomegalovirus status with high specificity and sensitivity. A further reported finding was that TCR beta sequences accurately predicted the HLA-A and HLA-B alleles for most subjects in the first cohort. In vitro tests confirmed that three of the cytomegalovirus-associated TCR beta chains recognize cytomegalovirus antigens. In an earlier analysis of some 500 of the donors, most TCR beta V segments appeared in productive rearrangements about 87% or about 30% of the time, broadly matching IMGT annotations. According to the authors, the approach could potentially be generalized to other disease states and immunological phenotypes. A cluster of highly shared sequence variants was judged likely to be a technical artifact of the sequencing pipeline.

The cohort comprised around 700 healthy bone marrow donors. At the time of sampling, all cohort members were nominally healthy, though unrecorded immune exposures were likely present. The donor tested CMV seropositive, placing the donor among the 289 seropositive members of the cohort. Every donor gave a peripheral blood sample, and the peripheral blood mononuclear cells from that sample were used for TCR beta sequencing. Genomic DNA extraction from the blood cell samples was performed with the Qiagen DNeasy Blood Extraction Kit. This TCR derives from a girl aged 2 to 10 in good health and CMV-seropositive. Sequencing was performed on PBMCs.

The CDR3 has the sequence CASSAVPTGELFF. Read as DNA, the sequence is TGTGCCAGTAGTGCAGTTCCCACCGGGGAGCTGTTTTTT. This chain is built from TRBV19 and TRBJ2-2; confidence is insufficient to name the D gene. Deletion took 5 bases off V and 4 bases off J, with a span of 8 bases between the germline ends. Including the terminal cysteine and phenylalanine, the CDR3 comprises 13 residues. Solely the CDR3 DNA is kept, with 39 bases framed from the first base. As encoded in the germline V gene (reference sequence), CDR1 is LNHDA while CDR2 is SQIVND.